This is a list of T cell receptor beta chains from one sample in a study of cytomegalovirus exposure and HLA in healthy donors. Sequenced by immunoSEQ multiplex PCR; TCRdb stores in-frame clones only, minus some. This table lists 140,000 to 150,000 clones. The specimen was PBMCs. The source of these receptors is a male donor in good health and CMV-seronegative. Both conserved end residues are part of each CDR3. A D gene is named only where the DNA matches it firmly.

TRBV7-9	TRBJ2-2	16	TRBD2	TGTGCCAGCAGCTTCCTGACTAGCGGGAGTACCGGGGAGCTGTTTTTT	CASSFLTSGSTGELFF
TRBV4-3	TRBJ1-2	15	TRBD1	TGCGCCAGCAGCCAAGGGACAGGGGAGGCCTATGGCTACACCTTC	CASSQGTGEAYGYTF
TRBV30	TRBJ2-2	20	NA	TGTGCCTTCCCCCATTCCGTACTTACGCCAAGTCTACGGAACACCGGGGAGCTGTTTTTT	CAFPHSVLTPSLRNTGELFF
TRBV18	TRBJ2-3	15	TRBD2	TGTGCCAGCTCACCGCAGCGGGGAGGCACAGATACGCAGTATTTT	CASSPQRGGTDTQYF
TRBV27	TRBJ2-7	14	NA	TGTGCCAGCAGTTCCGGACAGTACCTCGGGGAGCAGTACTTC	CASSSGQYLGEQYF
TRBV15	TRBJ1-5	15	NA	TGTGCCACCAGCAGAGACAGGTTTAGCAATCAGCCCCAGCATTTT	CATSRDRFSNQPQHF
TRBV6-5	TRBJ2-7	12	NA	TGTGCCAGCAGCCTCGACAGACACGAGCAGTACTTC	CASSLDRHEQYF
TRBV27	TRBJ2-1	13	NA	TGTGCCAGCAGTTTACGATCCGGCAATGAGCAGTTCTTC	CASSLRSGNEQFF
TRBV28	TRBJ1-2	13	TRBD1	TGTGCCAGCAGTTTTGACCAGGGGGTTGGCTACACCTTC	CASSFDQGVGYTF
TRBV6-6	TRBJ1-5	12	NA	TGTGCCAGCAAACATAGCAATCAGCCCCAGCATTTT	CASKHSNQPQHF
TRBV2	TRBJ1-2	13	NA	TGTGCCAATGCGGGGGTAGCTAACTATGGCTACACCTTC	CANAGVANYGYTF
TRBV9	TRBJ2-5	17	NA	TGTGCCAGCAGCGTAGGCCGGGGCGGGACAGCGAGGGAGACCCAGTACTTC	CASSVGRGGTARETQYF
TRBV28	TRBJ2-7	14	NA	TGTGCCAGCAGTCCGGGACTGAGAGCGTACGAGCAGTACTTC	CASSPGLRAYEQYF
TRBV10-2	TRBJ2-5	13	NA	TGCGCCAGCAGTGTGTGGGGAGGCGAGACCCAGTACTTC	CASSVWGGETQYF
TRBV30	TRBJ2-7	14	TRBD1	TGTGCCTGGAGGGGGGGACAGGGGGGGTACGAGCAGTACTTC	CAWRGGQGGYEQYF
TRBV10-3	TRBJ2-3	15	TRBD2	TGTGCCATCAACCAATGGGCGGGAGCAACAGATACGCAGTATTTT	CAINQWAGATDTQYF
TRBV7-6	TRBJ2-2	17	NA	TGTGCCAGCAGCCCATCCGGGACAAGCCTGAACACCGGGGAGCTGTTTTTT	CASSPSGTSLNTGELFF
TRBV29-1	TRBJ2-5	12	NA	TGCAGCGTTGGAGGAGGTCCGGAGACCCAGTACTTC	CSVGGGPETQYF
TRBV11-2	TRBJ2-3	14	TRBD2	TGTGCCAGCAGCCTTAGCGGGACCACAGATACGCAGTATTTT	CASSLSGTTDTQYF
TRBV6-1	TRBJ2-2	19	TRBD2	TGTGCCAGCAGTGTACAACCGAGCAAGAGCGGGAGGACTTATCGGGAGCTGTTTTTT	CASSVQPSKSGRTYRELFF
TRBV7-9	TRBJ2-1	17	NA	TGTGCCAGCAGCTTACCCCAGGGGACTATTAGATACAATGAGCAGTTCTTC	CASSLPQGTIRYNEQFF
TRBV6-5	TRBJ1-6	15	NA	TGTGCCAGCAGTTTCACGACGGCCGGGAATTCACCCCTCCACTTT	CASSFTTAGNSPLHF
TRBV10-3	TRBJ1-2	14	NA	TGTGCCATCAGTGAGTCGGTCAGGGGCTATGGCTACACCTTC	CAISESVRGYGYTF
TRBV7-6	TRBJ1-1	17	NA	TGTGCCAGCAGCCCCCAGGAGAGGGGGATTATGAACACTGAAGCTTTCTTT	CASSPQERGIMNTEAFF
TRBV9	TRBJ1-1	16	NA	TGTGCCAGCAGCGTAGGCCAGGGGCTAGAGAACACTGAAGCTTTCTTT	CASSVGQGLENTEAFF
TRBV5-6	TRBJ2-7	14	TRBD2	TGTGCCAGCAGCCGGGGGGGAAGCTCCTACGAGCAGTACTTC	CASSRGGSSYEQYF
TRBV5-1	TRBJ2-7	14	NA	TGCGCCAGCAGGTTCGGACAGTCTTCCTACGAGCAGTACTTC	CASRFGQSSYEQYF